Described below is a single T cell receptor beta chain sequence and its context. This sample is drawn from a study of blood T cell repertoires in COVID-19. Participants came from fewer than 25 US areas, aged about 18 to 89 years. Measured with immunoSEQ multiplex PCR; TCRdb has only the in-frame clones, and not every one. Here the sample spans over 350,000 clones, nearly 90% being singletons. This sequence originates from a young woman with acute COVID-19. Material for sequencing was PBMCs or T cells enriched from blood (not recorded which).

The CDR3 loop is CASSVDNRAYNEQFF. CDR3 nucleotides: TGTGCCAGCAGCGTAGATAACAGGGCCTACAATGAGCAGTTCTTC. This sequence joins TRBV9 and TRBJ2-1; tentative D call: TRBD1 (6 bases). Germline CDR1 SGDLS, CDR2 YYNGEE. The CDR3 length is 15 residues. The germline V and J ends were trimmed by 0 bases and 2 bases, with 9 bases remaining between them.